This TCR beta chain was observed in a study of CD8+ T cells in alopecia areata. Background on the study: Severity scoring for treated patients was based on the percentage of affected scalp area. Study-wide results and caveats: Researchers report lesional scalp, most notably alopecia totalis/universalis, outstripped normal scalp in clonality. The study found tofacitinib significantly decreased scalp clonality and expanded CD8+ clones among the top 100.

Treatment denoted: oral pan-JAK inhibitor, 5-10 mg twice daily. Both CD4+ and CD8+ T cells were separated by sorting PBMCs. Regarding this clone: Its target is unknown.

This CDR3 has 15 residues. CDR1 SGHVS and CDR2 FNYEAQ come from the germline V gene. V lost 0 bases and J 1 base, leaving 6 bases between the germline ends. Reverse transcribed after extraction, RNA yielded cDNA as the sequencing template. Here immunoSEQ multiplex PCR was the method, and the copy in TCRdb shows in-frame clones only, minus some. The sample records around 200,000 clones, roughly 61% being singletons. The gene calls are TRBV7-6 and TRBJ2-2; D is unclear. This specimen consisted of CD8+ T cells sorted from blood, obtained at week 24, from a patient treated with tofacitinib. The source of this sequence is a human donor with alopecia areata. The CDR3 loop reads CASSLAPGNTGELFF. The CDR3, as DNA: TGTGCCAGCAGCTTAGCGCCGGGGAACACCGGGGAGCTGTTTTTT.